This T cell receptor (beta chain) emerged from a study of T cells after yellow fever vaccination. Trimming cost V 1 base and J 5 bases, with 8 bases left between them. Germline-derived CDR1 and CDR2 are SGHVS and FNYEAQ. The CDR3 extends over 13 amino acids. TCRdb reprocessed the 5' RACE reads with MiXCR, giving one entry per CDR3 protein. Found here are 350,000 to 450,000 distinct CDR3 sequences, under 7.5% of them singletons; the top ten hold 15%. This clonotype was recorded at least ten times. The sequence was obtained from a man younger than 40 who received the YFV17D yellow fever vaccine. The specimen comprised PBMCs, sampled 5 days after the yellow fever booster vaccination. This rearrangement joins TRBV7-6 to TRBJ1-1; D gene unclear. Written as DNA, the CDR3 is TGTGCCAGCAGCTTAGGGAGGGAGACTGAAGCTTTCTTT. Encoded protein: CASSLGRETEAFF.